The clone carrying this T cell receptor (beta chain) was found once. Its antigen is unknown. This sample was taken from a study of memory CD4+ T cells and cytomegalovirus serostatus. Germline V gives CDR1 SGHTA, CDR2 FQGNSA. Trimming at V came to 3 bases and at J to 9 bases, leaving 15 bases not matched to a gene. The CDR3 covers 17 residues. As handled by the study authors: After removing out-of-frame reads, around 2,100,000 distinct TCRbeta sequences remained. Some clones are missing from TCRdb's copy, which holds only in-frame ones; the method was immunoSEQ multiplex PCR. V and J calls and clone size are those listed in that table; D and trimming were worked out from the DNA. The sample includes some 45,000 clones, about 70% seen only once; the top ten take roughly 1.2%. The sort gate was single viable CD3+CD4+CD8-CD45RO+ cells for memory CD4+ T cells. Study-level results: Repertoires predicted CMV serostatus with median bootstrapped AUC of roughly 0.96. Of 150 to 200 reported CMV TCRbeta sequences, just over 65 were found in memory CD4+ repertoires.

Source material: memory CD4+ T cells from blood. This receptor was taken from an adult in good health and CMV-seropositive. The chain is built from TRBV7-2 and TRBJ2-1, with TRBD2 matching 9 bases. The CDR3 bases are TGTGCCAGCAGCTTTCACAGTGCGGGGGGGCTGGGCGGTGAGCAGTTCTTC. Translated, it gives CASSFHSAGGLGGEQFF. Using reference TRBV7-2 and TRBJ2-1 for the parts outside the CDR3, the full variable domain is GAGVSQSPSNKVTEKGKDVELRCDPISGHTALYWYRQSLGQGLEFLIYFQGNSAPDKSGLPSDRFSAERTGGSVSTLTIQRTQQEDSAVYLCASSFHSAGGLGGEQFFGPGTRLTVL.